This T cell receptor beta chain was recorded in a study of blood T cell repertoires in COVID-19. Study summary: Donors in the United States, Italy and Spain gave samples during acute or convalescent COVID-19.

The table came from immunoSEQ multiplex PCR; TCRdb's copy has only in-frame clones and leaves some out. The profile shows thousands of clones, roughly 90% of them singletons. The V and J ends lost 6 bases and 1 base, in that order; junction bases with no gene match: 9. Per the germline V gene, CDR1 is MNHEY and CDR2 is SMNVEV (reference sequence). The CDR3 covers 17 residues. The clonotype comes from a human donor in a cohort sampled during active COVID-19. Sequences were obtained from peripheral blood. V usage is TRBV27 and J usage is TRBJ2-6, with 7 bases matching TRBD1. CDR3 sequence: CASRTDRVVSGANVLTF. The CDR3 DNA reads TGTGCCAGCAGAACCGACAGGGTAGTTTCTGGGGCCAACGTCCTGACTTTC.